These 24 T cell receptor beta chains were sequenced from one sample in a study of T-cell memory formation after mild COVID-19. TCRdb reprocessed the 5' RACE reads with MiXCR, giving one entry per CDR3 protein. The table includes just under 150,000 distinct CDR3 sequences, around 5.8% detected once. The specimen was PBMCs or a T cell subset sorted from them (not recorded which). The receptors originated from an adult woman who had mild COVID-19 (a few samples of this study predate the infection). Cell type and time point are not known.

This chain connects TRBV20-1 to TRBJ2-3, with 11 bases lining up with TRBD2. Germline values: CDR1 DFQATT, CDR2 SNEGSKA (reference sequence). V lost 1 base, J lost 3 bases, and 3 bases stayed unmatched. The CDR3 consists of 15 residues. The CDR3 nucleotides read TGCAGTGCTAGAGTCACTAGCGGGAGTACAGATACGCAGTATTTT. As protein: CSARVTSGSTDTQYF.

This clonotype occurred a few times. The chain has TRBV24-1 and TRBJ2-1; D assignment may be TRBD1 or TRBD2 (5 bases each). Trimming removed 5 bases at V and 0 bases at J, with 13 bases between. CDR3 length equals 16 residues. Germline assignment: CDR1 KGHDR and CDR2 SFDVKD. The CDR3 region is CATSASGRVSYNEQFF. The DNA of the CDR3 is TGTGCCACCAGTGCGTCAGGGCGGGTCTCCTACAATGAGCAGTTCTTC.

This clonotype was found many times. The V call is TRBV7-2, the J call TRBJ2-2; D gene uncertain. The ends were cut back, 5 bases at V and 1 base at J, with 8 bases in the middle. Germline CDR1 and CDR2: SGHTA and FQGNSA. The CDR3 is 14 residues long. DNA of the CDR3: TGTGCCAGCAGCAAAGAGGTGAACACCGGGGAGCTGTTTTTT. Amino acids: CASSKEVNTGELFF.

The J gene is TRBJ2-6, the V gene TRBV18; D unclear. There are 16 residues in the CDR3. The ends were cut back, 3 bases at V and 4 bases at J, with 13 bases in the middle. CDR1 is KGHSH, CDR2 LQKENI, per germline. The CDR3 loop reads CASSPPSIWGANVLTF. Here the CDR3 DNA reads TGTGCCAGCTCACCCCCTTCTATTTGGGGGGCCAACGTCCTGACTTTC.

This clonotype has at least ten counts. The chain joins TRBV6-6 to TRBJ2-4, with 11 bases that match TRBD2. V dropped 8 bases and J dropped 2; count of bases not matched to a gene: 5. Germline values: CDR1 MNHNY, CDR2 SVGAGI (reference sequence). The CDR3 consists of 15 residues. This CDR3 reads CASRGTSGSKNIQYF. The CDR3 DNA reads TGTGCCAGCCGTGGGACTAGCGGCTCCAAAAACATTCAGTACTTC.

This clonotype was observed at least ten times. The rearrangement joins TRBV7-7 to TRBJ2-3; 12 nucleotides match TRBD2. This CDR3 region has 15 residues. V lost 5 bases and J lost 3; bases outside the gene matches: 3. In germline, CDR1 is SSHAT, CDR2 FNYEAQ (reference sequence). CDR3 sequence (DNA): TGTGCCAGCAGCCCCGGGACTAGCGGGACAGATACGCAGTATTTT. It codes for CASSPGTSGTDTQYF.

This clonotype turned up a few times. This chain connects TRBV7-9 to TRBJ1-2; D is possibly TRBD1 (6 bases). V was pared by 4 bases and J by 8 bases, with 23 bases between. Germline V gene data show CDR1 as SEHNR and CDR2 as FQNEAQ (reference sequence). CDR3 size: 16 residues. The CDR3 reads CASSYLMGSGGAGYTF. The CDR3 DNA sequence: TGTGCCAGCAGCTACTTGATGGGGTCGGGGGGCGCCGGCTACACCTTC.

This clonotype was recorded many times. This chain connects TRBV20-1 to TRBJ2-5, with TRBD2 matching 9 bases. Germline V gene lookup returns CDR1 DFQATT and CDR2 SNEGSKA (reference sequence). Unmatched junction bases numbered 12, after V lost 3 bases and J lost 1 base. The CDR3 runs 17 residues. The CDR3 spells CSASTAYLAGAQETQYF. Written as DNA, the CDR3 is TGCAGTGCTAGTACTGCCTACTTAGCGGGGGCCCAAGAGACCCAGTACTTC.

This clonotype was detected many times. This chain joins TRBV12-3 or TRBV12-4 and TRBJ2-1; 9 bases align to TRBD2. CDR3 length equals 16 residues. With V trimmed by 5 bases and J by 7 bases, 12 bases remained unmatched. The CDR3 reads CASSPRLAGRLNEQFF. CDR3 in DNA: TGTGCCAGCAGTCCTCGCCTAGCGGGAAGGTTGAATGAGCAGTTCTTC.

Points on this clonotype: A much larger clone lies a single base off, so this may be a read error. The chain combines TRBV18 with TRBJ1-2; the match to TRBD1 covers 10 bases. CDR1 is KGHSH and CDR2 is LQKENI in the germline V gene. V shed 3 bases, J shed 7 bases, and the junction held 5 bases outside the gene matches. The CDR3 is 14 amino acids. The CDR3 sequence is CASSPDRGVCGYTF. The CDR3 nucleotides are TGTGCCAGCTCACCGGACAGGGGGGTATGTGGCTACACCTTC.

This clonotype was seen once. This chain uses TRBV7-2 with TRBJ2-4, with TRBD2 matching over 16 bases. CDR1 and CDR2 from the germline V gene are SGHTA and FQGNSA. The ends lost 4 bases at V and 6 bases at J; junction bases unmatched: 12. This CDR3 contains 19 residues. CDR3 DNA: TGTGCCAGCAGCTGGGGCCCGGGACTAGCGGGAGGGAGGGGAAACATTCAGTACTTC. Translated: CASSWGPGLAGGRGNIQYF.

The chain has TRBV18 and TRBJ1-4, with a possible D match to TRBD1 (5 bases). V dropped 6 bases and J dropped 1 base, with 6 bases sitting between them. Germline V CDR1 and CDR2: KGHSH, LQKENI. CDR3 length: 13 residues. CDR3 DNA sequence: TGTGCCAGCTCCGGGGGAACTAATGAAAAACTGTTTTTT. Residues: CASSGGTNEKLFF.

In its sample, this clonotype was seen a few times. This chain links TRBV4-1 with TRBJ1-2, with D maybe TRBD1 (6 bases). V lost 0 bases to trimming and J lost 2 bases, with 13 bases between them. CDR3 length: 16 amino acids. In germline, CDR1 is MGHRA, CDR2 YSYEKL. Written as DNA, the CDR3 is TGCGCCAGCAGCCAAGACCCTGGGGGGGCGAACTATGGCTACACCTTC. Translation gives CASSQDPGGANYGYTF.

This clonotype was picked up many times. The gene calls are TRBV7-6 and TRBJ1-2; D gene unclear. Looked up from germline, CDR1 is SGHVS and CDR2 is FNYEAQ. This CDR3 spans 12 amino acids. V was trimmed by 3 bases and J by 2 bases, leaving 4 bases between them. The CDR3 reads CASSLDNYGYTF. The CDR3 DNA sequence: TGTGCCAGCAGCTTGGACAACTATGGCTACACCTTC.

The chain links TRBV5-1 to TRBJ2-7; TRBD1 aligns across 7 bases. The CDR3 spans 12 residues. With 4 bases clipped from V and 4 bases from J, the junction kept 2 bases outside the gene matches. The V gene's germline CDR1 is SGHRS and CDR2 YFSETQ. CDR3 sequence: CASSADRYEQYF. For the CDR3, the DNA is TGCGCCAGCAGCGCGGACAGGTACGAGCAGTACTTC.

This clonotype showed up many times. J is TRBJ1-1 and V is TRBV6-6, with D possibly TRBD1 on 5 matching bases. The length of the CDR3 is 14 residues. Trimming took off 5 bases at V and 4 bases at J, with 14 bases between the two ends. Germline lookup yields CDR1 MNHNY and CDR2 SVGAGI (reference sequence). DNA for the CDR3: TGTGCCAGCAGTCCTCCGGGGGGATTCACTGAAGCTTTCTTT. Translated: CASSPPGGFTEAFF.

This clonotype came up many times. V is TRBV6-5 and J is TRBJ1-1; the D gene is possibly TRBD1 (5 bases). Trimming stripped 2 bases from V and 3 bases from J, with 13 bases between. The CDR3 covers 15 residues. Germline V CDR1 and CDR2: MNHEY, SVGAGI. The CDR3 spells CASSYDGGEDTEAFF. For the CDR3, the DNA is TGTGCCAGCAGTTACGATGGGGGTGAGGACACTGAAGCTTTCTTT.

This clonotype was counted many times. J is TRBJ2-6 and V is TRBV4-2, with D uncertain. This CDR3 contains 15 residues. CDR1 is LGHNA, CDR2 YNFKEQ, per germline. Trimming took 1 base from V and 4 from J, leaving 8 bases between them. The CDR3 nucleotides are TGTGCCAGCAGCCAAGGTCAGTCCGGGGCCAACGTCCTGACTTTC. Translation: CASSQGQSGANVLTF.

V usage is TRBV7-2 and J usage is TRBJ2-4; D uncertain. Looked up from germline, CDR1 is SGHTA and CDR2 is FQGNSA. V lost 5 bases and J lost 4, with 12 bases in between. CDR3 length: 14 residues. CDR3 sequence (DNA): TGTGCCAGCAGCCCCGAGAGAATGAAAAACATTCAGTACTTC. Encoded protein: CASSPERMKNIQYF.

This clonotype was counted many times. The chain is built from TRBV7-2 and TRBJ1-1, with D hard to call. The V and J ends lost 4 bases and 3 bases respectively, with 15 bases between them. CDR1 is SGHTA, CDR2 FQGNSA, per germline. The CDR3 covers 15 residues. The CDR3 DNA reads as TGTGCCAGCAGCTCGCCTTCGGGGATGCACACTGAAGCTTTCTTT. As protein: CASSSPSGMHTEAFF. Full variable domain (rest looked up from reference TRBV7-2 and TRBJ1-1): GAGVSQSPSNKVTEKGKDVELRCDPISGHTALYWYRQSLGQGLEFLIYFQGNSAPDKSGLPSDRFSAERTGGSVSTLTIQRTQQEDSAVYLCASSSPSGMHTEAFFGQGTRLTVV.

This clonotype was counted ten times or more. The chain links TRBV4-2 to TRBJ2-1; 10 nucleotides line up with TRBD2. Per germline, CDR1 LGHNA and CDR2 YNFKEQ. The CDR3 sequence is 16 residues long. V gave up 0 bases and J gave up 7 bases; unmatched junction bases: 6. This CDR3 is CASSQESGRAHNEQFF. Written as DNA, the CDR3 is TGTGCCAGCAGCCAAGAGAGCGGGAGGGCCCATAATGAGCAGTTCTTC.

This clonotype was recorded many times. This sequence joins TRBV5-1 and TRBJ2-3; D is possibly TRBD1 or TRBD2 (5 bases each). Germline V gives CDR1 SGHRS, CDR2 YFSETQ. V was trimmed by 3 bases and J by 2 bases, leaving 10 bases between them. There are 14 residues in the CDR3. The CDR3 bases are TGCGCCAGCAGCTCCCGGGACGCCACAGATACGCAGTATTTT. Translated: CASSSRDATDTQYF.

This clonotype occurred a few times. CDR3 residues: CASSLEGYSTDTQYF. The DNA for the CDR3 is TGCGCCAGCAGCTTGGAGGGCTATTCCACAGATACGCAGTATTTT. The chain has TRBV5-1 and TRBJ2-3; D is unresolved. V dropped 0 bases and J dropped 2 bases, with 10 bases sitting between them. The CDR3 length is 15 residues. From germline, CDR1 is SGHRS and CDR2 YFSETQ.

This clonotype occurred a few times. The chain has TRBV5-1 and TRBJ2-7; 7 nucleotides agree with TRBD2. The germline V gene has CDR1 SGHRS and CDR2 YFSETQ. This CDR3 is built from 13 residues. The V and J ends lost 4 bases and 6 bases, in that order; junction bases with no gene match: 7. This CDR3 reads CASSQTSQAEQYF. The CDR3, as DNA: TGCGCCAGCAGCCAGACTAGCCAGGCCGAGCAGTACTTC.